This T cell receptor (beta chain) was recovered during a study of T cell responses to AZD1222 COVID-19 vaccine. V shed 3 bases and J shed 2 bases, with 7 bases lying between them. The germline CDR1 and CDR2 sequences are SQVTM and ANQGSEA. The CDR3 runs to 12 residues. Profiling relied on immunoSEQ multiplex PCR, and the TCRdb table lists in-frame clones only, not all of them. Here the sample spans about 100,000 clones, 80% to 90% being singletons. The specimen comprised peripheral blood, sampled 28 days after the second AZD1222 dose. The sequence derives from an adult who received the AZD1222 COVID-19 vaccine. The chain uses TRBV29-1 and TRBJ1-2; the D is unclear. CDR3 in DNA: TGCAGCGTTGAGGGCAGAAACTATGGCTACACCTTC. Its translation is CSVEGRNYGYTF. The full variable domain, with the rest looked up from reference TRBV29-1 and TRBJ1-2, is SAVISQKPSRDICQRGTSLTIQCQVDSQVTMMFWYRQQPGQSLTLIATANQGSEATYESGFVIDKFPISRPNLTFSTLTVSNMSPEDSSIYLCSVEGRNYGYTFGSGTRLTVV.